The 18 T cell receptor beta chains listed next were all sequenced from one sample in a study of blood T cell repertoires in COVID-19. Assay: immunoSEQ multiplex PCR; the TCRdb copy retains only in-frame clones and omits some. Among some 130,000 clones listed, about 89% were seen once. Sequenced: peripheral blood. The receptor set was obtained from a woman aged 65 to 85 with COVID-19, enrolled during active disease.

The V gene is TRBV28, the J gene TRBJ2-7, with D perhaps TRBD2 (6 bases). V dropped 6 bases and J dropped 6 bases, with 21 bases sitting between them. This CDR3 is 15 amino acids long. Germline V gene lookup returns CDR1 MDHEN and CDR2 SYDVKM. CDR3 residues: CASRQLQGMRGEQYF. In DNA, the CDR3 is TGTGCCAGCAGGCAACTCCAGGGTATGCGGGGCGAGCAGTACTTC.

The chain links TRBV24-1 to TRBJ2-5; TRBD1 agrees at 9 bases. V dropped 3 bases and J dropped 4; count of bases not matched to a gene: 8. Germline-derived CDR1 and CDR2 are KGHDR and SFDVKD. This CDR3 is 16 amino acids long. CDR3 bases: TGTGCCACCAGTGATCCCACAGGGGGCGGTGCAGAGACCCAGTACTTC. Translation: CATSDPTGGGAETQYF.

V usage is TRBV6-5 and J usage is TRBJ1-5; D unclear. The CDR3 contains 13 residues. Trimming left V 6 bases short and J 5 bases short, with 11 bases between. Looked up from germline, CDR1 is MNHEY and CDR2 is SVGAGI. The CDR3 DNA reads as TGTGCCAGCAGCCCCACCGGAGATCAGCCCCAGCATTTT. Protein: CASSPTGDQPQHF.

This chain links TRBV19 with TRBJ1-1; D may be TRBD1 (6 bases). The germline gives CDR1 LNHDA, CDR2 SQIVND (reference sequence). Trimming shortened V by 6 bases and J by 1 base, and 15 bases separated the two germline ends. The CDR3 runs 15 residues. Here the CDR3 reads CASSPPQGWNTEAFF. The CDR3, as DNA: TGTGCCAGTAGCCCCCCACAGGGATGGAACACTGAAGCTTTCTTT.

This rearrangement joins TRBV6-5 to TRBJ2-7; D ambiguous. V was pared by 4 bases and J by 3 bases, with 10 bases between. Germline V gene lookup returns CDR1 MNHEY and CDR2 SVGAGI. The CDR3 loop spans 13 amino acids. CDR3 bases: TGTGCCAGCAGTTTGATACCAGGCTACGAGCAGTACTTC. It encodes CASSLIPGYEQYF.

The gene calls are TRBV11-3 and TRBJ2-1; a possible D gene is TRBD1 (5 bases). The germline V gene has CDR1 SGHNT and CDR2 YENEEA. The CDR3 contains 15 residues. The V gene lost 5 bases and the J gene lost 6 bases, with 17 bases spanning the gap. The CDR3 spells CASSPRAGSGNEQFF. CDR3 in DNA: TGTGCCAGCAGCCCACGGGCAGGGTCAGGCAATGAGCAGTTCTTC.

This clone was detected once. This CDR3 reads CASSLLGRRFDTEAFF. The CDR3 coding sequence is TGTGCCAGCAGCTTACTGGGGCGACGGTTCGACACTGAAGCTTTCTTT. The chain employs TRBV7-9 and TRBJ1-1; D may be TRBD1 (5 bases). Germline CDR1 reads SEHNR; CDR2 reads FQNEAQ (reference sequence). Trimming left V 2 bases short and J 3 bases short, with 16 bases between. The length of the CDR3 is 16 residues.

V usage is TRBV5-1 and J usage is TRBJ1-2; D ambiguous. Per the germline V gene, CDR1 is SGHRS and CDR2 is YFSETQ. This CDR3 contains 14 residues. Trimming shortened V by 3 bases and J by 8 bases, and 17 bases separated the two germline ends. The CDR3 sequence: CASSSGFNLQGYTF. DNA for the CDR3: TGCGCCAGCAGCTCGGGATTCAACTTACAGGGCTACACCTTC.

CDR3 in amino acids: CASRGLSALPDTQYF. CDR3 nucleotides: TGTGCCAGCAGGGGCCTCTCAGCTCTTCCAGATACGCAGTATTTT. This chain links TRBV9 with TRBJ2-3; D not resolved. V was shortened by 5 bases and J by 4 bases, with 17 bases between the two germline ends. The CDR3 is 15 amino acids. Per the germline V gene, CDR1 is SGDLS and CDR2 is YYNGEE. Supplemented by reference TRBV9 and TRBJ2-3, the full variable domain reads DSGVTQTPKHLITATGQRVTLRCSPRSGDLSVYWYQQSLDQGLQFLIQYYNGEERAKGNILERFSAQQFPDLHSELNLSSLELGDSALYFCASRGLSALPDTQYFGPGTRLTVL.

The chain carries TRBV30 and TRBJ1-2; TRBD1 is a possible D gene (5 bases). The germline V and J ends were trimmed by 1 base and 0 bases, with 18 bases remaining between them. This CDR3 has 17 amino acids. Germline lookup yields CDR1 GTSNPN and CDR2 SVGIG (reference sequence). The DNA of the CDR3 is TGTGCCTGGAGTGGGGACGCGGGGTTTGGGTCTAACTATGGCTACACCTTC. It translates to CAWSGDAGFGSNYGYTF.

V usage is TRBV6-4 and J usage is TRBJ2-1; tentatively, D is TRBD1 (6 bases). Germline CDR1 is MRHNA and CDR2 is SNTAGT. Trimming left V 6 bases short and J 5 bases short, with 14 bases between. CDR3 length equals 14 residues. The CDR3 region is CASSPNRVDNEQFF. The CDR3 DNA reads TGTGCCAGCAGCCCAAACAGGGTGGACAATGAGCAGTTCTTC.

The rearrangement uses TRBV2 and TRBJ2-6, with TRBD1 identical over 8 bases. Trimming took 5 bases from V and 0 from J; bases not matched to a gene: 9. The CDR3 runs 18 residues. Germline CDR1 SNHLY, CDR2 FYNNEI. Written as DNA, the CDR3 is TGTGCCAGCAGTCCTGAGACAGGGGCTGGCTCTGGGGCCAACGTCCTGACTTTC. Translating gives CASSPETGAGSGANVLTF.

V gene TRBV3-1 (or the pseudogene TRBV3-2) combines with J gene TRBJ2-5; TRBD2 is a possible D gene (7 bases). The CDR3 is 15 amino acids. CDR1 LGHDT and CDR2 YNNKEL come from the germline V gene (reference sequence). V was clipped by 3 bases and J by 7 bases, with 18 bases between them. The CDR3 nucleotides read TGTGCCAGCAGCCATCAAGGGGGGGGCCTCGGGACCCAGTACTTC. Translated: CASSHQGGGLGTQYF.

The chain recombines TRBV13 with TRBJ1-5, with D unresolved. CDR1 PRHDT and CDR2 FYEKMQ come from the germline V gene (reference sequence). CDR3 size: 13 residues. The V gene lost 2 bases and the J gene lost 4 bases, with 6 bases spanning the gap. The CDR3 region is CASSLRTNQPQHF. CDR3 bases: TGTGCCAGCAGCTTAAGGACTAATCAGCCCCAGCATTTT.

In its sample, this clone was seen once. V usage is TRBV11-1 and J usage is TRBJ1-2; D is ambiguous. The CDR3 is 13 residues long. V shed 5 bases and J shed 2 bases, with 9 bases lying between them. CDR1 and CDR2 from the germline V gene are SGHAT and FQDESV (reference sequence). The CDR3 loop is CASSPGLNYGYTF. CDR3 bases: TGTGCCAGCAGCCCAGGCCTGAACTATGGCTACACCTTC.

This chain connects TRBV6-6 to TRBJ1-5; D may be TRBD1 (5 bases). CDR1 and CDR2 from the germline V gene are MNHNY and SVGAGI (reference sequence). Trimming shortened V by 1 base and J by 7 bases, and 8 bases separated the two germline ends. CDR3 length: 13 amino acids. CDR3 bases: TGTGCCAGCAGTTACTACGACAGACAGCCCCAGCATTTT. It codes for CASSYYDRQPQHF.

The chain employs TRBV7-8 and TRBJ1-3, with 10 bases that match TRBD1. V was clipped by 1 base and J by 2 bases; unmatched bases: 8. CDR1 SGHVS and CDR2 FQNEAQ come from the germline V gene. The CDR3 is 18 residues long. The CDR3 here is CASSLVQAGTGAGNTIYF. Written as DNA, the CDR3 is TGTGCCAGCAGCTTAGTTCAGGCCGGGACAGGGGCTGGAAACACCATATATTTT.

The gene calls are TRBV18 and TRBJ1-4; D unclear. The CDR3 runs to 14 residues. Trimming pared 0 bases from V and 4 bases from J, leaving 6 bases between. Germline V gene data show CDR1 as KGHSH and CDR2 as LQKENI. The CDR3 here is CASSPPFSNEKLFF. DNA for the CDR3: TGTGCCAGCTCACCACCGTTCAGTAATGAAAAACTGTTTTTT.